This TCR beta chain was sequenced during a study of T-cell memory formation after mild COVID-19. MiXCR, run by TCRdb on the 5' RACE reads, gives a single entry per CDR3 protein. Of about 400,000 distinct CDR3 sequences in the sample, about a sixth are singletons; the top ten hold 20% to 25%. CDR3 length equals 15 residues. Losses at the gene ends were 2 bases for V and 2 bases for J; bases not matched to a gene: 1. This clonotype was detected ten times or more. This TCR came from a man aged 18 to 30 who had mild COVID-19 (a few samples of this study predate the infection). Cell type and time point are not known. Sequencing was performed on PBMCs or a T cell subset sorted from them (not recorded which). The chain is built from TRBV12-3 or TRBV12-4 and TRBJ2-3, with TRBD2 matching over 10 bases. CDR3 nucleotide sequence: TGTGCCAGCAGTTTACTAGCGGGGGACACAGATACGCAGTATTTT. This encodes CASSLLAGDTDTQYF.